This passage covers 11 T cell receptor beta chains from one sample sequenced in a study of blood T cells in healthy people across ages (dated by TCRdb to about 2015). Receptor amplification or capture employed 5' RACE. TCRdb names Illumina HiSeq 2500 as the instrument used. The second PCR ran for roughly 7 to 12 cycles and used a J-beta primer mix along with a sample-barcoded 5' primer. Through fastp at Q25 and MiXCR, TCRdb rebuilt clones from the public reads, retaining in-frame beta chains. Identical CDR3 proteins give one entry, which carries the most common genes and DNA. The sample table lists roughly 720,000 distinct CDR3 sequences, about 55% of them with a count of one. In total, the top ten clones hold roughly 37% of the sample. Input material: blood. These receptors were obtained from a man older than 75 in good health.

The chain combines TRBV9 with TRBJ1-2; D is undetermined. CDR3 length equals 13 residues. V was cut by 3 bases and J by 4 bases, with 10 bases left in between. Germline V gene data show CDR1 as SGDLS and CDR2 as YYNGEE. CDR3 loop: CASSDGGSYGYTF. The DNA for the CDR3 is TGTGCCAGCAGCGATGGTGGTAGCTATGGCTACACCTTC.

J is TRBJ2-4 and V is TRBV28; D remains ambiguous. The J call may be in error: the DNA end matches TRBJ2-7 better. This CDR3 has 13 residues. Germline CDR1 and CDR2: MDHEN and SYDVKM. The CDR3 loop reads CASSRGEFGEQYF. The CDR3 bases are TGTGCCAGCAGCCGTGGTGAGTTCGGCGAGCAGTACTTC.

This clonotype was counted only a few times. J is TRBJ1-6 and V is TRBV11-2; possibly TRBD1 for D (5 bases). V lost 7 bases and J lost 6, with 13 bases in between. The V gene's germline CDR1 is SGHAT and CDR2 FQNNGV. This CDR3 region has 14 residues. CDR3 residues: CASMLRGPNSPLHF. The CDR3 nucleotides are TGTGCCAGCATGCTAAGGGGACCTAATTCACCCCTCCACTTT.

This clonotype has more than one count but fewer than ten. The V and J genes are TRBV20-1 and TRBJ2-3; the match to TRBD1 covers 8 bases. Per the germline V gene, CDR1 is DFQATT and CDR2 is SNEGSKA (reference sequence). The CDR3 has 13 residues. The J segment lost 14 bases and the V segment lost 5 bases, leaving 15 bases of the junction unmatched. The CDR3 nucleotides are TGCAGTGCTTCCCCGGGACAGGACAGATACGCGTATTTT. Translating it yields CSASPGQDRYAYF.

Only a few counts were recorded for this clonotype. The rearrangement links TRBV20-1 to TRBJ1-2, with D tentatively TRBD1 (6 bases). Germline-derived CDR1 and CDR2 are DFQATT and SNEGSKA (reference sequence). The CDR3 sequence is 11 residues long. CDR3 region: CSARTVDGYTF. The CDR3 DNA is TGCAGCGCAAGGACAGTTGATGGCTACACCTTC.

The J gene is TRBJ2-1, the V gene TRBV12-3 or TRBV12-4, with TRBD2 matching 7 bases. The CDR3 is made up of 16 amino acids. V shed 3 bases and J 3 bases; nucleotides not matched to a gene: 8. The CDR3, as DNA: TGTGCCAGCAGTTTTCAGCTAGCGGACGTCTACAATGAGCAGTTCTTC. Its protein product is CASSFQLADVYNEQFF.

This clonotype was observed a handful of times. V gene TRBV6-2 or TRBV6-3 combines with J gene TRBJ2-7; D is undetermined. This CDR3 comprises 13 residues. Germline CDR1 reads MNHEY; CDR2 reads SVGEGT. The V end was cut by 5 bases, the J end by 0 bases, with 8 bases between. CDR3 bases: TGTGCCAGCAGTGACGAGCGCTCCTACGAGCAGTACTTC. Amino acids: CASSDERSYEQYF.

The CDR3 DNA is TGTGCCAGCAGTGGCCAAACTAGCCCGGGAGGTCGTGAGCAGTTCTTC. Translating gives CASSGQTSPGGREQFF. J is TRBJ2-1 and V is TRBV25-1; TRBD2 agrees at 7 bases. The CDR3 is 16 amino acids. Trimming took 4 bases from V and 9 from J; bases not matched to a gene: 15. Germline V gives CDR1 MGHDK, CDR2 SYGVNS.

For this clonotype: One base separates it from a far larger clone, so it is likely a read error. The chain recombines TRBV5-1 with TRBJ2-7, with D uncertain. The CDR3 has 12 residues. CDR1 is SGHRS and CDR2 is YFSETQ in the germline V gene. The CDR3: CAGSLVSYEQYF. The CDR3 DNA follows: TGCGCCGGCAGCTTGGTCTCCTACGAGCAGTACTTC.

The chain carries TRBV12-3 or TRBV12-4 and TRBJ1-1, with 7 bases fitting TRBD1. This CDR3 is 14 amino acids long. V lost 5 bases to trimming and J lost 1 base; unmatched junction nucleotides: 4. DNA of the CDR3: TGTGCCAGCAGTGCAGGGGGATCGAACACTGAAGCTTTCTTT. Translating gives CASSAGGSNTEAFF.

The chain has TRBV6-1 and TRBJ2-3, with 7 positions matching TRBD1. This CDR3 has 14 amino acids. Germline CDR1 reads MNHNS; CDR2 reads SASEGT. The junction had 9 bases not matched to a gene; V was cut back by 8 bases and J by 4 bases. The CDR3 DNA reads as TGTGCCAGCTGTCCCCGGACAGGACCAGATACGCAGTATTTT. Its translation is CASCPRTGPDTQYF.